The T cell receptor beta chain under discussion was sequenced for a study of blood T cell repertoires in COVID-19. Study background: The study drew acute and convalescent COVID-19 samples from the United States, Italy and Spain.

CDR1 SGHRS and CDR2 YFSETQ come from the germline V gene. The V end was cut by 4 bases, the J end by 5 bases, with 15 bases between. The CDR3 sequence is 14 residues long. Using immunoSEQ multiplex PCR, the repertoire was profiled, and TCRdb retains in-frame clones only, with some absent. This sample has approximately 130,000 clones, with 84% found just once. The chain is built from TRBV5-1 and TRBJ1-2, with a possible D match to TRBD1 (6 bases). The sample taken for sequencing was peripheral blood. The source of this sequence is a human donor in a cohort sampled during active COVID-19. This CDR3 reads CASSPDTGPYGYTF. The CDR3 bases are TGCGCCAGCAGCCCGGATACAGGGCCGTATGGCTACACCTTC.